These 13 T cell receptor beta chains were all obtained from the same sample, sequenced in a study of shared clonotypes between healthy human individuals. Sequencing was performed with immunoSEQ multiplex PCR; in TCRdb, only in-frame clones are kept and a portion is missing. Seen here are a few million clones, approximately 95% observed once, and the top ten hold about 0.41%. The sequenced sample was naive CD4+ T cells from PBMCs. Subset given: CD45RA+ positively selected. These TCRs come from a man between 18 and 35 years old in good health. Some clones in this sample may be carry-over from other donors' samples.

This clone was recorded once. The rearrangement uses TRBV2 and TRBJ2-7; D not resolved. V dropped 8 bases and J dropped 2 bases, with 19 bases sitting between them. Germline CDR1 reads SNHLY; CDR2 reads FYNNEI. The CDR3 sequence is 15 residues long. This chain's CDR3 is CASAYTQARPYEQYF. CDR3 DNA: TGTGCCAGCGCCTACACCCAGGCCAGGCCCTACGAGCAGTACTTC.

The gene calls are TRBV5-1 and TRBJ1-2, with a weak D call TRBD1 (6 bases). CDR3 length: 14 residues. V shed 0 bases and J shed 6 bases, with 12 bases lying between them. The V gene's germline CDR1 is SGHRS and CDR2 YFSETQ. The CDR3 sequence is CASSLGPGADGYTF. The CDR3 nucleotides are TGCGCCAGCAGCTTGGGCCCGGGGGCGGATGGCTACACCTTC.

This clone was recorded only once. The chain employs TRBV6-1 and TRBJ2-7; D is possibly TRBD1 (6 bases). The CDR3 loop spans 13 amino acids. With 2 bases removed from V and 4 bases from J, the gap between germline ends came to 9 bases. The germline gives CDR1 MNHNS, CDR2 SASEGT. CDR3 protein: CASSEHRAYEQYF. The CDR3 nucleotides read TGTGCCAGCAGTGAACACAGGGCTTACGAGCAGTACTTC.

J is TRBJ2-1 and V is TRBV6-1, with D unresolved. The germline V gene encodes CDR1 MNHNS and CDR2 SASEGT. The CDR3 runs 13 residues. V dropped 8 bases and J dropped 0 bases, with 8 bases sitting between them. This chain's CDR3 is CASGVRSYNEQFF. The CDR3, as DNA: TGTGCCAGCGGCGTCCGCTCCTACAATGAGCAGTTCTTC.

The gene calls are TRBV18 and TRBJ2-6; 8 positions match TRBD1. This CDR3 is 17 amino acids long. The V segment lost 3 bases and the J segment 2 bases; nucleotides outside the gene matches: 6. CDR1 KGHSH and CDR2 LQKENI come from the germline V gene. The CDR3 sequence is CASSPPGQGTGANVLTF. The CDR3 bases are TGTGCCAGCTCACCCCCCGGACAGGGTACTGGGGCCAACGTCCTGACTTTC.

The V and J genes are TRBV2 and TRBJ2-7; D gene ambiguous. Trimming took 3 bases from V and 5 from J, leaving 5 bases between them. The length of the CDR3 is 11 residues. Germline loops: CDR1 SNHLY, CDR2 FYNNEI. The CDR3 coding sequence is TGTGCCAGCAGTGACCGGCACGAGCAGTACTTC. This codes for CASSDRHEQYF.

V gene TRBV27 combines with J gene TRBJ2-3; 7 positions match TRBD1. There are 14 residues in the CDR3. Germline V gives CDR1 MNHEY, CDR2 SMNVEV (reference sequence). V lost 3 bases, J lost 6 bases, and 6 bases stayed unmatched. The CDR3 is CASSLRGQWDTQYF. The CDR3 DNA is TGTGCCAGCAGTTTGAGGGGGCAGTGGGATACGCAGTATTTT.

The chain has TRBV14 and TRBJ1-1, with D uncertain. V was trimmed by 0 bases and J by 1 base, leaving 9 bases between them. The V gene's germline CDR1 is SGHDN and CDR2 FVKESK. CDR3 size: 15 residues. The CDR3 nucleotides read TGTGCCAGCAGCCAAGATCTTACGGAGAACACTGAAGCTTTCTTT. Translated, it gives CASSQDLTENTEAFF.

The chain is built from TRBV28 and TRBJ2-1, with 10 bases lining up with TRBD2. The CDR3 covers 15 residues. The V gene's germline CDR1 is MDHEN and CDR2 SYDVKM. J gave up 4 bases and V 6 bases, and 6 bases lay outside the gene matches. Here the CDR3 DNA reads TGTGCCAGCAGGAAAGCGGGAGGGGAGTACAATGAGCAGTTCTTC. Its protein is CASRKAGGEYNEQFF.

Notes on this clone: The identical CDR3 is also encoded by other nucleotide sequences in the sample. The chain couples TRBV28 to TRBJ2-7, with 7 bases aligning to TRBD2. This CDR3 has 13 residues. Looked up from germline, CDR1 is MDHEN and CDR2 is SYDVKM. Unmatched junction bases numbered 4, after V lost 6 bases and J lost 2 bases. The CDR3 loop is CASRTGTTYEQYF. The CDR3 DNA sequence: TGTGCCAGCAGAACCGGGACTACCTACGAGCAGTACTTC.

This chain joins TRBV5-1 and TRBJ2-7; 7 bases match TRBD1. The germline gives CDR1 SGHRS, CDR2 YFSETQ. V was pared by 4 bases and J by 3 bases, with 7 bases of the junction left unmatched. This CDR3 contains 14 residues. The CDR3 DNA follows: TGCGCCAGCAGCCCCGGGCCAGGGGGCTACGAGCAGTACTTC. This translates into CASSPGPGGYEQYF.

The rearrangement links TRBV5-6 to TRBJ1-4, with TRBD1 identical over 7 bases. The CDR3 is 16 residues long. J gave up 3 bases and V 5 bases, and 10 bases lay outside the gene matches. Germline lookup yields CDR1 SGHDT and CDR2 YYEEEE. The CDR3 here is CASSRTGGGSNEKLFF. The CDR3, as DNA: TGTGCCAGCAGTCGGACAGGTGGGGGTTCTAATGAAAAACTGTTTTTT.

With regard to this clone: The same CDR3 also results from other DNA sequences found in this sample. The CDR3 region has the DNA TGTGCCAGCAGCCAGGACAGCAACTATGGCTACACCTTC. Translation gives CASSQDSNYGYTF. This rearrangement joins TRBV7-2 to TRBJ1-2; D is perhaps TRBD1 (6 bases). Trimming took off 5 bases at V and 2 bases at J, with 9 bases between the two ends. CDR3 size: 13 residues. CDR1 and CDR2 from the germline V gene are SGHTA and FQGNSA.